The source of this T cell receptor (beta chain) is a study of T cell responses to AZD1222 COVID-19 vaccine. Looking at the study overall: Investigators merged groups given second doses at roughly 4 or roughly 12 weeks.

Sequencing used immunoSEQ multiplex PCR; TCRdb keeps in-frame clones, though not all of them. This sample has some 170,000 clones, with roughly nine tenths found just once. Study observations and caveats: Per reports, nearly half of all spike-specific TCRs target regions that are unmutated in variants.

On this clone: No antigen is known for it.

Germline CDR1 reads LGHNA; CDR2 reads YSLEER. The J segment lost 8 bases and the V segment lost 3 bases, leaving 7 bases of the junction unmatched. The CDR3 spans 15 residues. Sequences were derived from peripheral blood, sampled on day 0 of AZD1222 vaccination. The V call is TRBV4-3, the J call TRBJ1-4, with TRBD1 matching over 9 bases. The sequence came from an adult in good health. CDR3 nucleotides: TGCGCCAGCAGCCACCAAGACAGGGGGAGGGAAAAACTGTTTTTT. This codes for CASSHQDRGREKLFF.